A selection of T cell receptor beta chains follows, all from one sample in a study of cytomegalovirus exposure and HLA in healthy donors. The data were produced by immunoSEQ multiplex PCR, yet TCRdb's version contains in-frame clones alone and is incomplete. The top ten hold less than 3.5% of the sample, which has roughly 190,000 clones, 75% to 80% seen once. Sequences were obtained from PBMCs. The receptors come from a female donor in good health and CMV-seronegative. Both conserved end residues are part of each CDR3. The D gene is left open where the match is weak. Size values are once, few and many counts, or a class for expanded clones, and some rows have none.

length	D	V	size	J	CDR3	DNA
16	TRBD1	TRBV11-2	.	TRBJ1-2	CASSPRTGGFNYGYTF	TGTGCCAGCAGCCCAAGGACAGGGGGCTTTAACTATGGCTACACCTTC
12	TRBD2	TRBV7-7	.	TRBJ2-5	CASGPSRETQYF	TGTGCTAGCGGGCCTAGCCGAGAGACCCAGTACTTC
15	TRBD2	TRBV6-1	.	TRBJ2-1	CASSSPGLPYNEQFF	TGTGCCAGCAGTTCCCCGGGACTACCTTACAATGAGCAGTTCTTC
15	TRBD1	TRBV7-3	.	TRBJ2-6	CASSVTGDGANVLTF	TGTGCCAGCAGCGTCACAGGGGACGGGGCCAACGTCCTGACTTTC
14	TRBD1	TRBV7-3	once	TRBJ2-1	CASSPYGTAGEQFF	TGTGCCAGCAGCCCATACGGGACAGCTGGTGAGCAGTTCTTC
17	TRBD1	TRBV5-1	few	TRBJ2-3	CASSRTGTADGTDTQYF	TGCGCCAGCAGTCGGACCGGGACAGCGGATGGCACAGATACGCAGTATTTT
14	.	TRBV7-9	.	TRBJ1-1	CSSSFVAGNTEAFF	TGTTCCAGCAGCTTCGTCGCAGGGAACACTGAAGCTTTCTTT
15	.	TRBV4-1	.	TRBJ2-2	CASSSGLHPGGELFF	TGCGCCAGCAGCTCGGGACTCCACCCCGGCGGGGAGCTGTTTTTT
14	.	TRBV6-5	.	TRBJ2-4	CASSTRLAKNIQYF	TGTGCCAGCTCGACGCGGCTAGCCAAAAACATTCAGTACTTC
15	TRBD2	TRBV6-1	.	TRBJ2-2	CASIPLAGGGGELFF	TGTGCCAGCATACCACTAGCGGGAGGAGGCGGGGAGCTGTTTTTT
15	.	TRBV6-1	few	TRBJ2-1	CASTRRRGSYNEQFF	TGTGCCAGCACTCGGAGGAGGGGCTCCTACAATGAGCAGTTCTTC
14	.	TRBV19	.	TRBJ2-3	CASSIEGFPDTQYF	TGTGCCAGTAGTATAGAGGGCTTTCCAGATACGCAGTATTTT
11	.	TRBV20-1	.	TRBJ1-6	CSARAFGPLHF	TGCAGTGCTAGAGCATTCGGTCCCCTCCACTTT
19	TRBD2	TRBV29-1	few	TRBJ2-1	CSVESRTSGRARSYNEQFF	TGCAGCGTTGAGTCCCGCACTAGCGGGAGGGCCCGCTCCTACAATGAGCAGTTCTTC
14	TRBD1	TRBV5-1	.	TRBJ2-7	CASSRTGLPYEQYF	TGCGCCAGCAGCCGGACAGGGTTACCCTACGAGCAGTACTTC
15	TRBD1	TRBV5-8	.	TRBJ1-2	CASLPGTGGNYGYTF	TGTGCCAGCCTCCCCGGGACAGGGGGTAACTATGGCTACACCTTC
13	.	TRBV19	.	TRBJ2-7	CASSISGIGEQYF	TGTGCCAGTAGTATATCGGGAATTGGCGAGCAGTACTTC
16	TRBD2	TRBV7-2	once	TRBJ2-3	CASSPFGGRATDTQYF	TGTGCCAGCAGCCCCTTTGGCGGGAGGGCCACAGATACGCAGTATTTT
17	.	TRBV4-3	.	TRBJ2-3	CASSQDRGRTAGDTQYF	TGCGCCAGCAGCCAAGATAGAGGCAGGACAGCTGGAGATACGCAGTATTTT
14	TRBD1	TRBV11-2	.	TRBJ1-1	CASSFGGQGGKAFF	TGTGCCAGCAGCTTCGGCGGACAGGGTGGTAAAGCTTTCTTT
14	.	TRBV19	.	TRBJ1-5	CASSIVLGYQPQHF	TGTGCCAGTAGTATAGTTCTCGGTTATCAGCCCCAGCATTTT
14	.	TRBV7-2	.	TRBJ2-1	CASSLVQGDNEQFF	TGTGCCAGCAGCTTAGTTCAGGGCGACAATGAGCAGTTCTTC
13	TRBD1	TRBV4-2	.	TRBJ1-3	CASSPDRGNTIYF	TGTGCCAGCAGCCCGGACAGGGGGAACACCATATATTTT
16	TRBD2	TRBV30	.	TRBJ2-3	CAWSVPSGRGTDTQYF	TGTGCCTGGAGTGTACCTAGCGGGAGGGGCACAGATACGCAGTATTTT
17	TRBD1	TRBV4-2	.	TRBJ1-1	CASSQAPPDRINTEAFF	TGTGCCAGCAGCCAAGCCCCACCGGACAGGATCAACACTGAAGCTTTCTTT
11	.	TRBV6-1	.	TRBJ2-1	CASSRLGEQFF	TGTGCCAGCAGTAGACTAGGGGAGCAGTTCTTC